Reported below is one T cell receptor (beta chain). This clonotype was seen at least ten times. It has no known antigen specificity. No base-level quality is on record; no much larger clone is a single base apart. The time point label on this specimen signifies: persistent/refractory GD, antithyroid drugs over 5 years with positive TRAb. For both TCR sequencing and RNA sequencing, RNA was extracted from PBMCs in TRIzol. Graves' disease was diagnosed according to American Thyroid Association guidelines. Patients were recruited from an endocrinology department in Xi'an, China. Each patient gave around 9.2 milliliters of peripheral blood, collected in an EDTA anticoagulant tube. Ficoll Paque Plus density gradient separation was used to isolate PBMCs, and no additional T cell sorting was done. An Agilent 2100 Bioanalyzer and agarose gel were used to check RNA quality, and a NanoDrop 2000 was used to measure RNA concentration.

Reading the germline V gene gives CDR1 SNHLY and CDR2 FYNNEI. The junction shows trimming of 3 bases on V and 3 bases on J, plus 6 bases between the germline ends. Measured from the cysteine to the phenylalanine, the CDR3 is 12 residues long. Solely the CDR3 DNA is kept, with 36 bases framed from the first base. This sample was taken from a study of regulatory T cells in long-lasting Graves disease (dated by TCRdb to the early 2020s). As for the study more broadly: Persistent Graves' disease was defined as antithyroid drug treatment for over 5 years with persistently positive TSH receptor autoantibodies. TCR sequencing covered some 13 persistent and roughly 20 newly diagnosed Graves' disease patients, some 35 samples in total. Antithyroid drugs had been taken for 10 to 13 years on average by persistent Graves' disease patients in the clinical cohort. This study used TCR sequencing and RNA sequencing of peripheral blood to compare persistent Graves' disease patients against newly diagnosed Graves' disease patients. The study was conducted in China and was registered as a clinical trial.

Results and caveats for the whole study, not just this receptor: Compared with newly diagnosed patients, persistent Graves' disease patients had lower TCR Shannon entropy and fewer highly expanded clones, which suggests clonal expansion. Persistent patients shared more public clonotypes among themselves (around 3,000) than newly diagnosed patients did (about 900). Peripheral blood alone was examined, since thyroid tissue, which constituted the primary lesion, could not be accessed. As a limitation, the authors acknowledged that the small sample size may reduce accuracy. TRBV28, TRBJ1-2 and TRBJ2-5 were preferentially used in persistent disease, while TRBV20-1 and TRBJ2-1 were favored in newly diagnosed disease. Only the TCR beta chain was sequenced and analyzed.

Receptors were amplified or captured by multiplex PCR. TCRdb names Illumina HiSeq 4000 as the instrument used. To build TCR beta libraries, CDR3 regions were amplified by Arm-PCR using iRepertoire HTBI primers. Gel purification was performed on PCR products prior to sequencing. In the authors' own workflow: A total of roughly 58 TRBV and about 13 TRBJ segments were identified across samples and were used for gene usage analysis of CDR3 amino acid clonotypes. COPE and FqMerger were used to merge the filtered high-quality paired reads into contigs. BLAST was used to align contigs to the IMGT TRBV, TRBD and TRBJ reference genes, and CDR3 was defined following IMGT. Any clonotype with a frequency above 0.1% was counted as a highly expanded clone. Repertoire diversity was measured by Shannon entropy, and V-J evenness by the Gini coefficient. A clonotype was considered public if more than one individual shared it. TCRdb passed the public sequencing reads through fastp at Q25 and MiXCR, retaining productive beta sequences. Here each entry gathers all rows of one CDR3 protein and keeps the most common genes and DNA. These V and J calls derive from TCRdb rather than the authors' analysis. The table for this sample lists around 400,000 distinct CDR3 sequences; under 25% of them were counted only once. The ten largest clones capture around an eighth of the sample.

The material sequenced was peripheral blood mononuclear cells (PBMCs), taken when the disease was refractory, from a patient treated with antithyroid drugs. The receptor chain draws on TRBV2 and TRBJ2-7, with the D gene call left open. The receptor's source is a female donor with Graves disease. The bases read TGTGCCAGCAGTGAGGGATTCTACGAGCAGTACTTC. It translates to CASSEGFYEQYF. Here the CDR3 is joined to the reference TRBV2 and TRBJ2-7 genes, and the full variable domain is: EPEVTQTPSHQVTQMGQEVILRCVPISNHLYFYWYRQILGQKVEFLVSFYNNEISEKSEIFDDQFSVERPDGSNFTLKIRSTKLEDSAMYFCASSEGFYEQYFGPGTRLTVT.